This T cell receptor beta chain was retrieved from a study of T-cell memory formation after mild COVID-19. Findings and caveats of the study: CD4+ contracting clones lay mainly in CM and EM, CD8+ ones in EMRA.

Comments on this clonotype: Its cognate antigen is unknown.

TCRdb re-called the 5' RACE reads through MiXCR, storing one row per CDR3 protein. The sample contains under 350,000 distinct CDR3 sequences, around 16% of which appear only once. The CDR3 totals 15 residues. The V end was cut by 1 base, the J end by 0 bases, with 6 bases between. Per germline, CDR1 LNHNV and CDR2 YYDKDF (reference sequence). The source material was PBMCs or a T cell subset sorted from them (not recorded which). The source of this sequence is a man aged 18 to 30 who had mild COVID-19 (a few samples of this study predate the infection). Cell type and time point are not known. This chain uses TRBV15 with TRBJ1-4; D is undetermined. CDR3 in DNA: TGTGCCACCAGCAGAGGAGGGTCAACTAATGAAAAACTGTTTTTT. Its protein is CATSRGGSTNEKLFF.